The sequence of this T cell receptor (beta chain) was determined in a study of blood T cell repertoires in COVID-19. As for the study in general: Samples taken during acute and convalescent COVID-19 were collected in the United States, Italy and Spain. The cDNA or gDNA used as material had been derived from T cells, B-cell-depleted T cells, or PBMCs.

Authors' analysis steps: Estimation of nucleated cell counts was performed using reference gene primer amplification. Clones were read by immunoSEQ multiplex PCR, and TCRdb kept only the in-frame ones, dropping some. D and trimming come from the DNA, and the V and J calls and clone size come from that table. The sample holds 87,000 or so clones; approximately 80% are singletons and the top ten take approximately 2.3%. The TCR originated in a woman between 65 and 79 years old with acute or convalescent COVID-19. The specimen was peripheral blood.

The CDR3 bases are TGTGCCAGCAGCGCCCATAATGAAAAACTGTTTTTT. This gives the protein CASSAHNEKLFF. The V gene is TRBV9, the J gene TRBJ1-4; D not certain. This CDR3 region has 12 residues. Germline V gives CDR1 SGDLS, CDR2 YYNGEE. V was pared by 3 bases and J by 4 bases, with 4 bases between. Filled out from reference TRBV9 and TRBJ1-4, the complete variable domain reads DSGVTQTPKHLITATGQRVTLRCSPRSGDLSVYWYQQSLDQGLQFLIQYYNGEERAKGNILERFSAQQFPDLHSELNLSSLELGDSALYFCASSAHNEKLFFGSGTQLSVL.